Listed below are T cell receptor beta chains from one sample, sequenced in a study of neurological immune-mediated disorders. One entry per CDR3 protein results from TCRdb running MiXCR on the 5' RACE reads. The sample contains some 20,000 distinct CDR3 sequences, around 15% of which appear only once. The sample comprised CD4+ T cells from blood. These receptor sequences come from a woman aged 55-69 years with HTLV-1-associated myelopathy (HAM/TSP). The CDR3 runs from the conserved cysteine through the conserved F or W. The D gene is left open where the match is weak. Clone size is stated in some rows and not others, as once, few, many or a class when expanded.

D gene	CDR3 length	clone size	V gene	J gene	CDR3 DNA	CDR3 protein
.	15	many	TRBV5-1	TRBJ2-7	TGCGCCAGCAGCCTGGACCGGGACGGAACTACGAGGCAGTACTTC	CASSLDRDGTTRQYF
TRBD2	17	many	TRBV27	TRBJ2-5	TGTGCCAGCAGTCCGGGACTAGCGGGGGGCCACCAAGAGACCCAGTACTTC	CASSPGLAGGHQETQYF
.	17	many	TRBV27	TRBJ2-2	TGTGCCAGCAGCATCCTCTCAGGGTGGGGCGCATTCGGGGAGCTGTTTTTT	CASSILSGWGAFGELFF
TRBD2	15	many	TRBV20-1	TRBJ2-7	TGCAGTGCTAGAGGTCCTATAGCGGGAGAGGACGAGCAGTACTTC	CSARGPIAGEDEQYF
.	19	many	TRBV7-9	TRBJ2-6	TGTGCCAGCAGCTACACTAGAGGGGACGCCGAGACTGGGGCCAACGTCCTGACTTTC	CASSYTRGDAETGANVLTF
TRBD2	15	many	TRBV7-7	TRBJ2-1	TGTGCCAGCAGCTCCCGAGTAGCGGGGGATGGGGAGCAGTTCTTC	CASSSRVAGDGEQFF
.	16	many	TRBV3-1	TRBJ1-2	TGTGCCAGCAGCCAGGACACAGGGATCCTTAACTATGGCTACACCTTC	CASSQDTGILNYGYTF
TRBD2	16	medium-sized	TRBV5-1	TRBJ2-3	TGCGCCAGCAGCTTGGCCGGGGGGGCTGGCACAGATACGCAGTATTTT	CASSLAGGAGTDTQYF
.	14	many	TRBV5-1	TRBJ2-2	TGCGCCAGCAGCGCTGGGCACAACACCGGGGAGCTGTTTTTT	CASSAGHNTGELFF
.	12	many	TRBV7-2	TRBJ1-2	TGTGCCAGCAGCCCCCCAAGGCTGGGCTACACCTTC	CASSPPRLGYTF
TRBD2	15	many	TRBV5-1	TRBJ2-7	TGCGCCAGCAGTTGGACTAGCGGGAGGGCCTTCGAGCAGTACTTC	CASSWTSGRAFEQYF
.	12	many	TRBV20-1	TRBJ1-2	TGCAGTGCTAGAGTTCAGCCGGAGGGCTACACCTTC	CSARVQPEGYTF
.	14	many	TRBV5-1	TRBJ2-1	TGCGCCAGCAGCTTGGAGCACCCGGGCAATGAGCAGTTCTTC	CASSLEHPGNEQFF
.	12	many	TRBV10-3	TRBJ2-1	TGTGCCATCAGTCTACAGGACAATGAGCAGTTCTTC	CAISLQDNEQFF
TRBD1	13	many	TRBV2	TRBJ2-5	TGTGCCAGCAGCGGGACAGACCAAGAGACCCAGTACTTC	CASSGTDQETQYF
.	12	many	TRBV29-1	TRBJ2-7	TGCAGCGTTGGCGCAGGGAACTACGAGCAGTACTTC	CSVGAGNYEQYF
.	13	many	TRBV5-6	TRBJ1-2	TGTGCCAGCAGTAAACAGGGAAACTATGGCTACACCTTC	CASSKQGNYGYTF
.	18	.	TRBV11-2	TRBJ1-4	TGTGCCAGCAGCCACGCCCGGGGAGGGGTGAGGACTAATAAAAAACTGTTTTTT	CASSHARGGVRTNKKLFF
TRBD1	12	many	TRBV29-1	TRBJ2-7	TGCAGCGTGGGACAGGGGGCCGACGAGCAGTACTTC	CSVGQGADEQYF
.	14	many	TRBV20-1	TRBJ2-6	TGCAGTGCTAGAGAGGGTACTGGGGCCAACGTCCTGACTTTC	CSAREGTGANVLTF
.	12	many	TRBV29-1	TRBJ2-1	TGCAGCGTATTACTCGACTACAATGAGCAGTTCTTC	CSVLLDYNEQFF
.	14	many	TRBV27	TRBJ2-2	TGTGCCAGCAGTTTAAGGGTCGGGGAAGGGGAGCTGTTTTTT	CASSLRVGEGELFF
.	14	many	TRBV9	TRBJ1-2	TGTGCCAGCAGCGTAGAGGATTTTTCCTATGGCTACACCTTC	CASSVEDFSYGYTF
TRBD1	15	many	TRBV10-3	TRBJ2-5	TGTGCCATCAGTGAAGGGGGCCGGAAAGTGGAGACCCAGTACTTC	CAISEGGRKVETQYF
TRBD2	19	many	TRBV27	TRBJ2-7	TGTGCCAGCAGTTTCGGGGCTAGCGGTCTATGGGGGGAACCCTACGAGCAGTACTTC	CASSFGASGLWGEPYEQYF
.	15	many	TRBV5-6	TRBJ1-1	TGTGCCAGCAGCGTCAGACGATACGTGAACACTGAAGCTTTCTTT	CASSVRRYVNTEAFF